The rows below give T cell receptor beta chains drawn from one sample of a study of control samples from healthy donors and cancer patients. The assay was immunoSEQ multiplex PCR, and TCRdb's table has in-frame clones only and misses some. The sample holds 95,000 to 100,000 clones, roughly four fifths seen once. The material sequenced was blood. The source of these receptors is a man aged 60 to 69 in good health. Each CDR3 is given with its conserved first and last residue. The D gene is left open where the match is weak. A row's size may be missing; if present it is once, few, many or a size class.

d_call	j_call	clone_size	v_call	cdr3_length	cdr3_nt	cdr3_aa
NA	TRBJ2-7	NA	TRBV10-3	12	TGTGCCATCAGTGGGAATGGTTACGAGCAGTACTTC	CAISGNGYEQYF
NA	TRBJ2-1	NA	TRBV11-2	18	TGTGCCAGCAGCTTAGAGGTGGCAGTCCAAAGCTCCTACAATGAGCAGTTCTTC	CASSLEVAVQSSYNEQFF
TRBD2	TRBJ2-7	NA	TRBV5-4	16	TGTGCCAGCAGCCCGACGGGGGGGGCGGGGACCTACGAGCAGTACTTC	CASSPTGGAGTYEQYF
TRBD1	TRBJ1-6	NA	TRBV11-2	17	TGTGCCAGCAGCACGGAGAGACAGGGGTTTAATAATTCACCCCTCCACTTT	CASSTERQGFNNSPLHF
NA	TRBJ2-7	NA	TRBV11-2	13	TGTGCCAGCAGCTTAGATGGTATCCGGGAGCAGTACTTC	CASSLDGIREQYF
TRBD1	TRBJ1-4	NA	TRBV2	15	TGTGCCAGCAGTTCACAGGGACAGGGAGGTGAAAAACTGTTTTTT	CASSSQGQGGEKLFF
NA	TRBJ2-5	NA	TRBV6-5	14	TGTGCCAGCAGCCCCGGTGGGGTGTGGGAGACCCAGTACTTC	CASSPGGVWETQYF
NA	TRBJ2-7	few	TRBV6-1	15	TGTGCCAGCAGTGAAAGGACGGGCGGCTCCTACGAGCAGTACTTC	CASSERTGGSYEQYF
NA	TRBJ2-5	NA	TRBV7-8	16	TGTGCCAGCAGCAGCCGACTAAGCGGGCTCCAAGAGACCCAGTACTTC	CASSSRLSGLQETQYF
NA	TRBJ1-5	few	TRBV2	14	TGTGCCAGCACCGACCTCCGCCGGGAGCAGCCCCAGCATTTT	CASTDLRREQPQHF
NA	TRBJ2-4	few	TRBV9	14	TGTGCCAGCAGCGTAGGGGGGCCCAAAAACATTCAGTACTTC	CASSVGGPKNIQYF
NA	TRBJ1-5	NA	TRBV5-1	12	TGCGCCAGCAGCCTCGACGGCCAGCCCCAGCATTTT	CASSLDGQPQHF
TRBD1	TRBJ1-4	NA	TRBV25-1	16	TGTGCCAGCAGTTCTGGGAGGACAGGATTTAATGAAAAACTGTTTTTT	CASSSGRTGFNEKLFF
NA	TRBJ1-2	NA	TRBV12-3/TRBV12-4	12	TGTGCCAGCACTCCGTCGTTCTATGGCTACACCTTC	CASTPSFYGYTF
NA	TRBJ2-1	many	TRBV11-3	14	TGTGCCAGCAGCCCCGGGCCGACCTACAATGAGCAGTTCTTC	CASSPGPTYNEQFF
NA	TRBJ1-2	NA	TRBV6-5	12	TGTGCCAGCAGTTACGAGGGGGGAGGCTACACCTTC	CASSYEGGGYTF
TRBD2	TRBJ2-3	once	TRBV27	15	TGTGCCAGCAGTCTTAGGGGCGGGGGGGCAGGTACGCAGTATTTT	CASSLRGGGAGTQYF
NA	TRBJ2-1	NA	TRBV24-1	16	TGTGCCACCAGTGATTTGGGCGGGAACTCCTACAATGAGCAGTTCTTC	CATSDLGGNSYNEQFF
NA	TRBJ1-6	NA	TRBV27	16	TGTGCCAGCGCCCTCAATTCGGCCTCCTATAATTCACCCCTCCACTTT	CASALNSASYNSPLHF
NA	TRBJ1-2	NA	TRBV28	16	TGTGCCAGCAAGTTCCCAGATTTGACAGACGGGGAAACCGGGGACTTC	CASKFPDLTDGETGDF
TRBD1	TRBJ1-3	NA	TRBV7-6	15	TGTGCCAGCAGCTCCGGGACAGGGCGGGGAAACACCATATATTTT	CASSSGTGRGNTIYF
NA	TRBJ2-6	NA	TRBV9	18	TGTGCCAGCAGCCCTCGGTGGACAACTAGCTCTGGGGCCAACGTCCTGACTTTC	CASSPRWTTSSGANVLTF
NA	TRBJ2-7	NA	TRBV5-6	14	TGTGCCAGCAGCTTCTCCACTAGCTCCTACGAGCAGTACTTC	CASSFSTSSYEQYF
NA	TRBJ1-4	NA	TRBV5-8	13	TGTGCCAGCAGCTTTGACAGCTATGAAAAACTGTTTTTT	CASSFDSYEKLFF
TRBD1	TRBJ2-7	NA	TRBV7-9	17	TGTGCCAGCAGCTTCGAAAGACAGGGCCTAAGCTCCTACGAGCAGTACTTC	CASSFERQGLSSYEQYF
TRBD2	TRBJ2-1	NA	TRBV6-6	16	TGTGCCAGCAGTTACAATGAGCGGGGGGCTTACAATGAGCAGTTCTTC	CASSYNERGAYNEQFF
TRBD2	TRBJ2-3	NA	TRBV7-3	16	TGTGCCAGCAGCTTAATGGGACTAGCGGACACAGATACGCAGTATTTT	CASSLMGLADTDTQYF
NA	TRBJ2-1	NA	TRBV30	11	TGTGCCTGGAGTGCACTATTTGAGCAGTTCTTC	CAWSALFEQFF
TRBD2	TRBJ2-5	NA	TRBV19	13	TGTGCCAGTAAGGGACGGGAGGGAGAGACCCAGTACTTC	CASKGREGETQYF
TRBD2	TRBJ2-3	NA	TRBV7-3	16	TGTGCCAGCAGCCCACAAGGTAGCGGGGCTGGGGATACGCAGTATTTT	CASSPQGSGAGDTQYF
TRBD1	TRBJ1-6	NA	TRBV6-6	14	TGTGCCAGCAGCAAACAGGGGGTTGAGTCACCCCTCCACTTT	CASSKQGVESPLHF
TRBD1	TRBJ2-3	NA	TRBV7-9	16	TGTGCCAGCAGCTCTGGACAGGCCGTAAGCACAGATACGCAGTATTTT	CASSSGQAVSTDTQYF
NA	TRBJ1-2	NA	TRBV7-5	19	TGTGCCAGAAGCTTGAGCCTGAAGTGTGGGGCGACCTCTAACTATGGCTACACCTTC	CARSLSLKCGATSNYGYTF
NA	TRBJ1-2	NA	TRBV6-5	13	TGTGCCAGCAGCTCCACCAGAGACTATGGCTACACCTTC	CASSSTRDYGYTF
NA	TRBJ2-7	NA	TRBV6-5	15	TGTGCCAGCAGTTTTTTGGGGGAGAGCTCCTACGAGCAGTACTTC	CASSFLGESSYEQYF
TRBD1	TRBJ1-5	NA	TRBV6-5	14	TGTGCCAGCAGCTCCGACAGGGGCAATCAGCCCCAGCATTTT	CASSSDRGNQPQHF
NA	TRBJ1-1	NA	TRBV9	15	TGTGCCAGCAGCCCTGCCCCCGTCAAGCACACTGAAGCTTTCTTT	CASSPAPVKHTEAFF
NA	TRBJ2-7	NA	TRBV2	12	TGTGCCAGCAGTGTTCAGGGGGGCGAGCAGTACTTC	CASSVQGGEQYF
TRBD2	TRBJ2-2	once	TRBV9	17	TGTGCCAGCAGCGCAACTTCGAGGGAGGGCAACACCGGGGAGCTGTTTTTT	CASSATSREGNTGELFF
NA	TRBJ2-7	few	TRBV11-2	15	TGTGCCAGCAGCCCAGCGAGGGGTATGGCCTACGAGCAGTACTTC	CASSPARGMAYEQYF
NA	TRBJ2-3	NA	TRBV10-3	12	TGTGCCATCAGTGCAGGGGCAGATACGCAGTATTTT	CAISAGADTQYF
NA	TRBJ2-2	once	TRBV6-5	15	TGTGCCAGCAGAAGACAGGCGACGAACACCGGGGAGCTGTTTTTT	CASRRQATNTGELFF
NA	TRBJ2-7	NA	TRBV6-6	14	TGTGCCAGCAGTTACGAAGGCAGTTCCTACGAGCAGTACTTC	CASSYEGSSYEQYF
NA	TRBJ1-3	NA	TRBV4-2	14	TGTGCCAGCAGCCAAGACTTCTCTGGAAACACCATATATTTT	CASSQDFSGNTIYF
NA	TRBJ1-4	NA	TRBV18	12	TGTGCCAGCTCAGGAGTTGGGGAAAAACTGTTTTTT	CASSGVGEKLFF
NA	TRBJ1-1	few	TRBV12-3/TRBV12-4	13	TGTGCCAGCAGTTTATTGATGAACACTGAAGCTTTCTTT	CASSLLMNTEAFF
NA	TRBJ1-1	NA	TRBV6-5	13	TGTGCCAGCAGCCTCGCGGGGAACACTGAAGCTTTCTTT	CASSLAGNTEAFF
TRBD1	TRBJ2-5	NA	TRBV2	12	TGTGCCAGCAGTGGACAGGGAGAGGCCCAGTACTTC	CASSGQGEAQYF
TRBD1	TRBJ1-1	NA	TRBV27	13	TGTGCCACTTGGGACAGGGGGCACACTGAAGCTTTCTTT	CATWDRGHTEAFF
TRBD1	TRBJ1-2	NA	TRBV28	13	TGTGCCAGCAGTGGACAGGGGGAAGGTGGCTACACCTTC	CASSGQGEGGYTF
TRBD2	TRBJ2-3	NA	TRBV19	17	TGTGCCACCCGACTAGCGGGAGTCTCAATCAGCACAGATACGCAGTATTTT	CATRLAGVSISTDTQYF
NA	TRBJ2-5	NA	TRBV13	16	TGTGCCAGCAGCTTATTCAGCACCCTATTCCAAGAGACCCAGTACTTC	CASSLFSTLFQETQYF
TRBD1	TRBJ1-1	NA	TRBV18	18	TGTGCCAGCTCACCGAATCGACAGGGGGCTGGGTATCTTGCTGAAGCTTTCTTT	CASSPNRQGAGYLAEAFF